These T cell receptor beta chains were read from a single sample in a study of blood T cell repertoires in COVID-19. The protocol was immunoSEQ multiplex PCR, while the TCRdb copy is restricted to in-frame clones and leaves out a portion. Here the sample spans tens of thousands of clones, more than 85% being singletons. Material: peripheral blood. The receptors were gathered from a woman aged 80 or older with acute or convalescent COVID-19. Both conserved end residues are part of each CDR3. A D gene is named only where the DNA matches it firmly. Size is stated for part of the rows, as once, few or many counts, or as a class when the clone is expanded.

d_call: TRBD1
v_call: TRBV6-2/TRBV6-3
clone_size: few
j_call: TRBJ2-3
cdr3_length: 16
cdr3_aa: CASSTRGPSATDTQYF
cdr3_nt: TGTGCCAGCAGTACCAGGGGGCCTTCGGCCACAGATACGCAGTATTTT

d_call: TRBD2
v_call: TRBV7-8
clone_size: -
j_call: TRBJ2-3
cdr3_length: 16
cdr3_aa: CASSFIQAGSTDTQYF
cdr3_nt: TGTGCCAGCAGCTTCATACAAGCGGGGTCCACAGATACGCAGTATTTT

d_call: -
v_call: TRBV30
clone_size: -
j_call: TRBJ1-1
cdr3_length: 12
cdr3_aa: CAWNHGNTEAFF
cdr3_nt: TGTGCCTGGAATCACGGGAACACTGAAGCTTTCTTT

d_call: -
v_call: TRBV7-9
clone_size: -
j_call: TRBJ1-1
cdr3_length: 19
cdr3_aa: CASSFPQRVSRLITTEAFF
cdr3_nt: TGTGCCAGCAGCTTCCCACAACGGGTCAGTAGACTGATTACCACTGAAGCTTTCTTT

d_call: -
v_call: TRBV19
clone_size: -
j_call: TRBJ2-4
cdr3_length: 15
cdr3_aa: CASTSGELAKNIQYF
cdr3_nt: TGTGCCAGTACCTCGGGAGAATTAGCCAAAAACATTCAGTACTTC

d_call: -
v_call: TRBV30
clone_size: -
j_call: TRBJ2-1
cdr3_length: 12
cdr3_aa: CAWSKWSGEQFF
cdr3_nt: TGTGCCTGGAGTAAATGGTCCGGTGAGCAGTTCTTC

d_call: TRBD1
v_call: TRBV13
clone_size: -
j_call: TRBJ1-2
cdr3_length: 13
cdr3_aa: CASSNRGRGGYTF
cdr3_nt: TGTGCCAGCAGCAACAGGGGGCGGGGTGGCTACACCTTC

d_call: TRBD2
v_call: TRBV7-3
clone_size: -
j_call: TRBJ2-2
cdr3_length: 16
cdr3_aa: CASSTVGGRSPGELFF
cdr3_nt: TGTGCCAGCAGCACCGTCGGCGGGAGGTCCCCCGGGGAGCTGTTTTTT

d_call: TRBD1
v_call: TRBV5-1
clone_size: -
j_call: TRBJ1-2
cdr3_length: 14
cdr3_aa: CASSLQGSGYGYTF
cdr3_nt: TGCGCCAGCAGCTTACAGGGGTCGGGCTATGGCTACACCTTC

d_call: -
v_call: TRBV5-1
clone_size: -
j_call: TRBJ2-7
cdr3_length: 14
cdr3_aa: CASSLQGGPYEQYF
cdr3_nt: TGCGCCAGCAGCTTGCAGGGGGGTCCCTACGAGCAGTACTTC

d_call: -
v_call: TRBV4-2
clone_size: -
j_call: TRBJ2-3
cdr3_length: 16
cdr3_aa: CASSPGALASTDTQYF
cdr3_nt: TGTGCCAGCAGCCCTGGAGCTCTAGCGAGCACAGATACGCAGTATTTT

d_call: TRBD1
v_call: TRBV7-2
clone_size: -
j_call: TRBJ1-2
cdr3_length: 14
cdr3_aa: CASRTGITAYGYTF
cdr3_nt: TGTGCCAGCAGGACAGGGATCACAGCCTATGGCTACACCTTC

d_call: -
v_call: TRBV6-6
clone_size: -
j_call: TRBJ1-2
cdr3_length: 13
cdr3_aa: CASSVQGNYGYTF
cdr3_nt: TGTGCCAGCAGTGTCCAGGGAAACTATGGCTACACCTTC

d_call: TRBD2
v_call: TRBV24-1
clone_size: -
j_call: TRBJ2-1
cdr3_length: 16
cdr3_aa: CATSDVRGLAINEQFF
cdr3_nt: TGTGCCACCAGTGATGTCCGGGGACTAGCAATAAATGAGCAGTTCTTC

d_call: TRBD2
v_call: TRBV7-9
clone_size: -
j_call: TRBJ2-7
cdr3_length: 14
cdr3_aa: CASSASGGASEQYF
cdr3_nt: TGTGCCAGCAGCGCAAGCGGGGGCGCCTCTGAGCAGTACTTC

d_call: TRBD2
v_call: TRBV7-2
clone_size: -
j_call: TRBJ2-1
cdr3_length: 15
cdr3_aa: CASTFRTSGYNEQFF
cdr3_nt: TGTGCCAGCACCTTCAGGACTAGCGGGTACAATGAGCAGTTCTTC

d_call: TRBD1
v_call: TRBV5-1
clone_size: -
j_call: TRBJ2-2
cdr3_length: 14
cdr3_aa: CASSRTGDTGELFF
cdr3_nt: TGCGCCAGCAGCCGGACAGGGGACACCGGGGAGCTGTTTTTT

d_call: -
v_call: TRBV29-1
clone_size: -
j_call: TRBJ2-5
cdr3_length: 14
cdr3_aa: CSVERNGYQETQYF
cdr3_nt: TGCAGCGTTGAACGTAACGGGTACCAAGAGACCCAGTACTTC

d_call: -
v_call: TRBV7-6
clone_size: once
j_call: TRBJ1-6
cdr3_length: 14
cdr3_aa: CASSLARVRSPLHF
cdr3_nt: TGTGCCAGCAGCTTAGCTCGGGTGCGTTCACCCCTCCACTTT